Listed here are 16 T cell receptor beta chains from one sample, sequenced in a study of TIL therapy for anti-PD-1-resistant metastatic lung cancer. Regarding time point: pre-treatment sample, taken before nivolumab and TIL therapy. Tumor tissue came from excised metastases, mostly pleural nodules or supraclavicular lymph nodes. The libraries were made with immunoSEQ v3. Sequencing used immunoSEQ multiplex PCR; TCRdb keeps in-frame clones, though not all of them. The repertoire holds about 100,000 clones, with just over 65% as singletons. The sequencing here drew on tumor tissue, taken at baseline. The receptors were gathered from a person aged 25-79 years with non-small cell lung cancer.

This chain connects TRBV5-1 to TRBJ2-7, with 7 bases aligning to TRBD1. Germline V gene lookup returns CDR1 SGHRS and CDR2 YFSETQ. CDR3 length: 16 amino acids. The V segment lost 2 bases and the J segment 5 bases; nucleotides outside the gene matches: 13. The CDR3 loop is CASSFRTGVGIHEQYF. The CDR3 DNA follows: TGCGCCAGCAGCTTCCGGACAGGCGTGGGAATACACGAGCAGTACTTC.

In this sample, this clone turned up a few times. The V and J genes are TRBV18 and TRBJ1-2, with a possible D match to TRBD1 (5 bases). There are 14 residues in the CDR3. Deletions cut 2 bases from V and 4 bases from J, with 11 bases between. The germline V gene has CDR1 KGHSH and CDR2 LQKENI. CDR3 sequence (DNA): TGTGCCAGCTCACCAACGGAGACAGCCTATGGCTACACCTTC. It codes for CASSPTETAYGYTF.

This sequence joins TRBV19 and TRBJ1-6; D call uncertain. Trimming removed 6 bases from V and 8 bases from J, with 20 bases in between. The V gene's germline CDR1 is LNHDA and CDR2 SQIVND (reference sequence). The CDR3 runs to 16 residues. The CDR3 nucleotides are TGTGCCAGTAGCCCACCGGGCACCATTAGGCATTCACCCCTCCACTTT. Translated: CASSPPGTIRHSPLHF. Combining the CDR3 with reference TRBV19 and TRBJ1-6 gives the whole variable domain DGGITQSPKYLFRKEGQNVTLSCEQNLNHDAMYWYRQDPGQGLRLIYYSQIVNDFQKGDIAEGYSVSREKKESFPLTVTSAQKNPTAFYLCASSPPGTIRHSPLHFGNGTRLTVT.

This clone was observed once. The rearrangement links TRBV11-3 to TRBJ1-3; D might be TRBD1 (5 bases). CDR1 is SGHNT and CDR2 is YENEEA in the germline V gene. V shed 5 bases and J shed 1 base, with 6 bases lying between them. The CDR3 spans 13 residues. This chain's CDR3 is CASSTGSGNTIYF. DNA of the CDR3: TGTGCCAGCAGCACAGGATCTGGAAACACCATATATTTT.

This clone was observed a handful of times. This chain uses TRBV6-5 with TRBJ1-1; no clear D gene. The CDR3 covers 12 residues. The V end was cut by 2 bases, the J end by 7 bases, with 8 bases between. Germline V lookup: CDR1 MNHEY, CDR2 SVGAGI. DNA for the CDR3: TGTGCCAGCAGTTACCTTGGTAGTGAAGCTTTCTTT. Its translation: CASSYLGSEAFF.

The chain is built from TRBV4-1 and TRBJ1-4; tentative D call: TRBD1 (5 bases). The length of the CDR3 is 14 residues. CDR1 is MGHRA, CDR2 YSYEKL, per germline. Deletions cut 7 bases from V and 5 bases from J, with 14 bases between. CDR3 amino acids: CASTSVPGNEKLFF. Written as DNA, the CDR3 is TGCGCCAGCACCTCCGTCCCAGGGAATGAAAAACTGTTTTTT.

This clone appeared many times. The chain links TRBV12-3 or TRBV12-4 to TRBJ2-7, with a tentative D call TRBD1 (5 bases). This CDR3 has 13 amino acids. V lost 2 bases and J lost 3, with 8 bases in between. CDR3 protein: CASSLTRVYEQYF. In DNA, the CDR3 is TGTGCCAGCAGTTTAACCAGGGTCTACGAGCAGTACTTC.

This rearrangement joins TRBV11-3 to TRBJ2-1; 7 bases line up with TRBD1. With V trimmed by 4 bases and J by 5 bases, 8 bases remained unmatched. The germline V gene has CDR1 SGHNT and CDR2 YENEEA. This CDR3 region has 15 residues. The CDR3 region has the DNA TGTGCCAGCAGCTCCAACAGGGGAAGGGACAATGAGCAGTTCTTC. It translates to CASSSNRGRDNEQFF.

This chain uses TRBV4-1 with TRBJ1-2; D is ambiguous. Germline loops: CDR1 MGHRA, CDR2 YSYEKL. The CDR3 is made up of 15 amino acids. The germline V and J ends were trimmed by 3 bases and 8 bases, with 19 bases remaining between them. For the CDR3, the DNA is TGCGCCAGCAGCCAGCCATGGGTTGCCCTATGGGGCTACACCTTC. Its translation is CASSQPWVALWGYTF.

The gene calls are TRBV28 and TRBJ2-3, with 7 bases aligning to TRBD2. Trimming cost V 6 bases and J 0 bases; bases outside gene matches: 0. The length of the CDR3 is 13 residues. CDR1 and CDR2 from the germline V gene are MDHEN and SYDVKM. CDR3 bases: TGTGCCAGCAGCGGGGGGAGCACAGATACGCAGTATTTT. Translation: CASSGGSTDTQYF.

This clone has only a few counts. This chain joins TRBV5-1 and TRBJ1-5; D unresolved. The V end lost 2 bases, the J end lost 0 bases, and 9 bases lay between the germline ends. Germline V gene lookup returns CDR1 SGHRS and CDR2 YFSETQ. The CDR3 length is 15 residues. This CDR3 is CASSFNSGSNQPQHF. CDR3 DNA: TGCGCCAGCAGCTTCAACTCAGGTAGCAATCAGCCCCAGCATTTT.

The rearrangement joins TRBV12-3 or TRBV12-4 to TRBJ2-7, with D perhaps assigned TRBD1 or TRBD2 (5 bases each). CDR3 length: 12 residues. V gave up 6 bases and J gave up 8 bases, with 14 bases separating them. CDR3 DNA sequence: TGTGCCAGCAGCCCTGGGGGAGCTAAGCAGTACTTC. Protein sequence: CASSPGGAKQYF.

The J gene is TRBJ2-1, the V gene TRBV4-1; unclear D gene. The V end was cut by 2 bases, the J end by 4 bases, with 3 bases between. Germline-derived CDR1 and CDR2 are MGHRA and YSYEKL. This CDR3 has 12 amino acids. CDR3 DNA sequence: TGCGCCAGCAGCCAAAATTACAATGAGCAGTTCTTC. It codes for CASSQNYNEQFF.

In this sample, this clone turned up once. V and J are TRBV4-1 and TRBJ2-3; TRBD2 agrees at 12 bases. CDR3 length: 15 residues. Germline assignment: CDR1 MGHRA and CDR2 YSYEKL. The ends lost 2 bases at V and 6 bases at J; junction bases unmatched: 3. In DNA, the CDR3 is TGCGCCAGCAGCCAAATGACTAGCGGGGGCGATACGCAGTATTTT. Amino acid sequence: CASSQMTSGGDTQYF.

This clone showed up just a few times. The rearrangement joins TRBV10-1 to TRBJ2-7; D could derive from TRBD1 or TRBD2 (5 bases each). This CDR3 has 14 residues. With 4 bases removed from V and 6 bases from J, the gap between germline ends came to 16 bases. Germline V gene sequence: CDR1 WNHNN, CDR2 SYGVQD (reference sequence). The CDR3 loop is CASSARAAGGEQYF. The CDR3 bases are TGCGCCAGCAGTGCGAGGGCTGCTGGGGGCGAGCAGTACTTC.

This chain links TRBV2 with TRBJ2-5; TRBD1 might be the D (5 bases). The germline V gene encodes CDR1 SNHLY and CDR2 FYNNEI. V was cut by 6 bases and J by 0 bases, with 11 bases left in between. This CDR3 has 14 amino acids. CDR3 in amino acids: CASRFRQNQETQYF. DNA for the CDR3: TGTGCCAGCAGATTTCGACAGAACCAAGAGACCCAGTACTTC.